The rows below give T cell receptor beta chains drawn from one sample of a study of graft-versus-host responses after intestinal transplantation. Sequencing used immunoSEQ multiplex PCR; TCRdb keeps in-frame clones, though not all of them. Among about 97,000 clones listed, about nine tenths were seen once. The specimen was PBMCs, collected about 460 days after intestinal transplant. The receptor set was obtained from a human patient who received an intestinal transplant, so some T cells may come from the graft donor. Both conserved end residues are part of each CDR3. A D gene is named only where the DNA matches it firmly. The size field is filled for only some rows; it gives once, few, many or a size class.

j_call d_call clone_size v_call cdr3_aa cdr3_nt
TRBJ2-3 . few TRBV19 CASSMEGGDTQYF TGTGCCAGTAGTATGGAAGGGGGGGATACGCAGTATTTT
TRBJ1-2 . . TRBV19 CASTRQIANYGYTF TGTGCCAGTACGAGGCAGATAGCTAACTATGGCTACACCTTC
TRBJ1-1 . . TRBV6-5 CASSYSAGGGAFF TGTGCCAGCAGTTACTCGGCCGGGGGGGGAGCTTTCTTT
TRBJ1-5 TRBD1 . TRBV18 CASSPLPTGLHQPQHF TGTGCCAGCTCACCCTTACCGACAGGGTTACATCAGCCCCAGCATTTT
TRBJ1-3 . . TRBV4-2 CASSQDYGQSSGNTIYF TGTGCCAGCAGCCAAGATTATGGACAGAGCTCTGGAAACACCATATATTTT
TRBJ2-2 TRBD1 . TRBV6-5 CASTRTGNTGELFF TGTGCCAGCACCCGGACAGGGAACACCGGGGAGCTGTTTTTT
TRBJ1-1 . . TRBV10-3 CAITAGWNTKAFF TGTGCCATCACGGCAGGGTGGAACACTAAAGCTTTCTTT
TRBJ1-1 TRBD1 . TRBV27 CASSRTGGTGNTEAFF TGTGCCAGTAGCCGTACGGGGGGGACAGGTAACACTGAAGCTTTCTTT
TRBJ2-1 TRBD1 . TRBV4-1 CASSPTGETYNEQFF TGCGCCAGCAGCCCGACAGGGGAGACCTACAATGAGCAGTTCTTC
TRBJ1-4 TRBD1 . TRBV5-1 CASSIQQGAKGKLFF TGCGCCAGCAGCATCCAACAGGGGGCCAAGGGAAAACTGTTTTTT
TRBJ2-1 TRBD1 . TRBV29-1 CSADRGRLGEQFF TGCAGCGCCGACAGGGGGCGGCTCGGTGAGCAGTTCTTC
TRBJ2-7 . . TRBV6-6 CASSALTGATYEQYF TGTGCCAGCAGTGCCCTAACGGGCGCGACCTACGAGCAGTACTTC
TRBJ2-3 . few TRBV6-4 CASSDGGGGDTQYF TGTGCCAGCAGTGACGGTGGGGGCGGAGATACGCAGTATTTT
TRBJ2-5 TRBD2 . TRBV9 CASSVASGVSETQYF TGTGCCAGCAGCGTAGCTAGCGGGGTTTCAGAGACCCAGTACTTC
TRBJ1-2 . . TRBV2 CASSDWGTSTF TGTGCCAGCAGTGATTGGGGCACTTCAACCTTC
TRBJ2-3 . once TRBV7-9 CASSLGGVGTDTQYF TGTGCCAGCAGCTTAGGAGGGGTGGGCACAGATACGCAGTATTTT
TRBJ1-2 . . TRBV7-9 CASSIQFTGESNYGYTF TGTGCCAGCAGCATCCAGTTTACGGGAGAATCAAACTATGGCTACACCTTC
TRBJ1-2 . . TRBV6-5 CASRNGPSGYTF TGTGCCAGCAGAAACGGCCCTTCTGGCTACACCTTC
TRBJ1-2 . . TRBV5-5 CASSPRDFYGYTF TGTGCCAGCAGTCCTAGGGACTTCTATGGCTACACCTTC
TRBJ2-7 . . TRBV2 CASRLPGLNSEQYF TGTGCCAGCAGGCTTCCGGGACTGAACTCGGAGCAGTACTTC
TRBJ1-1 . . TRBV11-2 CASSSPLAAGRSTEAFF TGTGCCAGCAGCTCCCCTCTCGCAGCAGGGAGGAGCACTGAAGCTTTCTTT
TRBJ1-4 TRBD1 . TRBV6-1 CASSEWGQRNEKLFF TGTGCCAGCAGTGAATGGGGACAGAGAAATGAAAAACTGTTTTTT
TRBJ1-4 . . TRBV6-5 CASRPAGVEKLFF TGTGCCAGCAGGCCAGCGGGGGTGGAAAAACTGTTTTTT
TRBJ1-1 TRBD1 . TRBV7-9 CASSLSGQGMKNTEAFF TGTGCCAGCAGCTTATCCGGACAGGGGATGAAAAACACTGAAGCTTTCTTT
TRBJ1-2 . . TRBV18 CASSPKSRADYGYTF TGTGCCAGCTCACCAAAGTCCCGGGCAGACTATGGCTACACCTTC